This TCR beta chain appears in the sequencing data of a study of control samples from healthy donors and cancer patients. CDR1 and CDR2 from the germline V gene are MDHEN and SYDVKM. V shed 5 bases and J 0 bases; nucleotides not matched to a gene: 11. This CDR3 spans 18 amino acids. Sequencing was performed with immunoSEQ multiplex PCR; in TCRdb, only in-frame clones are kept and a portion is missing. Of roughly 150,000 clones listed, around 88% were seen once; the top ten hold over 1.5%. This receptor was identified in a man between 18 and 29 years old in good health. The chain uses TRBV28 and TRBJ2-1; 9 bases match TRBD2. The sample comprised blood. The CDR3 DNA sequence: TGTGCCAGCAGTCCCGCTCCCTGGACTAGCGACTCCTACAATGAGCAGTTCTTC. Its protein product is CASSPAPWTSDSYNEQFF.